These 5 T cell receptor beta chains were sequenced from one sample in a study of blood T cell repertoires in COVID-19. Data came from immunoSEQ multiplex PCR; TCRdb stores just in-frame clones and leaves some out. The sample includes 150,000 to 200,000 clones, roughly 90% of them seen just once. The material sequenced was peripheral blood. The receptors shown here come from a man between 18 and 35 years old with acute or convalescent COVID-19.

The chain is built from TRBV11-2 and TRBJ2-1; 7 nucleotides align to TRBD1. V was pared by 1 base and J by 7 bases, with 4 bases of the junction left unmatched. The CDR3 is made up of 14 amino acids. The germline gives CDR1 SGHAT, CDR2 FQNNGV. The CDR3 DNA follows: TGTGCCAGCAGCTTAGGCAGGGGGTCGAATGAGCAGTTCTTC. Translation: CASSLGRGSNEQFF.

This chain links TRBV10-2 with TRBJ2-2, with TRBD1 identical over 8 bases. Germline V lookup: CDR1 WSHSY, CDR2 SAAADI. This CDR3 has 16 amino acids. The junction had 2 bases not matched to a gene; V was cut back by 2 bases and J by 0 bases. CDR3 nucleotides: TGCGCCAGCAGTGAGACACAGGGGGCGAACACCGGGGAGCTGTTTTTT. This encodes CASSETQGANTGELFF.

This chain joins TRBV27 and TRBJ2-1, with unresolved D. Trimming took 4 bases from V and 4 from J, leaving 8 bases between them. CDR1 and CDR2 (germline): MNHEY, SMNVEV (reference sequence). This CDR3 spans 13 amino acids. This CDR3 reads CASSSHSYNEQFF. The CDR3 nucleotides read TGTGCCAGCAGTTCTCACAGTTACAATGAGCAGTTCTTC.

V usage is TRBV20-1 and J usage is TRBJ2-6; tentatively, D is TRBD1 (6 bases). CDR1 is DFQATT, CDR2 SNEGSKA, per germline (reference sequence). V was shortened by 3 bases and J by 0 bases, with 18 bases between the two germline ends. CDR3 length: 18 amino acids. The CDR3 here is CSASGPGHFISGANVLTF. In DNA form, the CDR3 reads TGCAGTGCTAGTGGTCCGGGACACTTCATCTCTGGGGCCAACGTCCTGACTTTC.

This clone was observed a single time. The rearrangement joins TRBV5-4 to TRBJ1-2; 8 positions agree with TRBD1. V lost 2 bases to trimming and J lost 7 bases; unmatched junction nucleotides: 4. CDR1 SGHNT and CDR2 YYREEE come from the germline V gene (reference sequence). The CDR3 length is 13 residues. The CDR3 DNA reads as TGTGCCAGCAGCTTAGACCAGGGGGCTGGCTACACCTTC. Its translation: CASSLDQGAGYTF.